This T cell receptor (beta chain) came from a study of blood T cell repertoires in COVID-19 (dated by TCRdb to 2020 to 2022). About the investigation overall: Collaborator samples came from the United States, Italy and Spain and covered acute and convalescent phases of COVID-19. The repertoires were made available in a free public database intended to serve as a resource for research on the immune response to SARS-CoV-2. HLA class I and class II types, where available, came from metadata supplied by the sample provider rather than from assay-based typing. Subjects who had been exposed to COVID-19, were actively infected with it, or had recovered from it provided the deeply sampled blood TCRbeta repertoires that made up the dataset. The samples were drawn from the first 160 participants of the ongoing ImmuneRACE study and from more than 1,000 subjects provided by 6 global collaborators. The material from the prospective study consisted of cDNA or gDNA derived from T cells, B-cell-depleted T cells, or PBMCs. Sample metadata almost always included a de-identified subject ID, COVID-19 status, age in years and sex.

Each collaborating institution followed its own protocols to collect whole blood in K2EDTA tubes. For TCRbeta analysis, collaborators shipped samples in one of three forms: frozen whole blood, isolated PBMCs, or DNA extracted from either of those sample types. Broad study findings and their caveats: Clinical and demographic metadata were provided uncurated, with the amount varying by source and participant.

A note on this clone: Its antigen specificity is not known. No base quality information exists; no much larger clone differs at one position.

The immunoSEQ Assay, a bias-controlled multiplex PCR, was used to amplify TCRbeta CDR3 regions from genomic DNA. The published analysis was carried out like this. Within the assay, amplification of reference gene primers was used to estimate how many nucleated cells each sample contained. Sequence reads were collapsed and filtered to measure the absolute abundance of every unique TCRbeta CDR3 rearrangement. For each sample, productive Simpson clonality was calculated as the square root of Simpson's diversity index across productive rearrangements. TCRdb retrieved this table from immuneACCESS and kept in-frame rearrangements only. Not all clones are present; in checked studies, unresolved V genes account for under half, and no reason is known for the remainder. The DNA gave D and trimming, while V, J and clone size come from that table. This sample holds about 7,300 clones; 86% were observed only once. The ten largest clones take up approximately 9.3% of the sample.

Specimen: peripheral blood. The TCR was taken from a human donor with active COVID-19. The donor label of this sample is uncertain.

The CDR3 has the sequence CASRGTSGRAQETQYF. The base sequence is TGCGCCAGCAGGGGGACTAGCGGGAGGGCCCAAGAGACCCAGTACTTC. The V and J genes are TRBV10-2 and TRBJ2-5; 16 junctional bases match TRBD2. V lost 6 bases and J lost 1 base, and the count of bases not matched to a germline gene is 2. The germline V gene specifies WSHSY as CDR1 and SAAADI as CDR2. The CDR3, from cysteine to phenylalanine, totals 16 residues. Of all the DNA, just the CDR3 is kept, 48 bases in frame from base 1.